A single T cell receptor beta chain is shown here with its context. This clonotype has a count of ten or more. Its antigen is not yet known. Base qualities are not at hand, and no much larger clone is one base apart. The data were obtained in a study of T cell repertoires in cytomegalovirus infection (dated by TCRdb to between 2019 and 2020). Study-level background: The peptide stimulations were aimed at well-studied HLA-B-restricted epitopes as well as recently identified HLA-C-restricted CMV epitopes, whose presentation resists viral immunomodulation. The HLA type of each donor mattered for the analysis, because public TCR beta signatures pointed to carriage of CMV infection along with the matching HLA type. Findings and caveats that apply to the study as a whole: The ex vivo response was dominated by HLA-C-restricted CMV-specific TCR beta clonotypes, and the single most frequent clonotype in two of eight donors was supplied by these HLA-C-restricted clonotypes. In both this cohort and an independent roughly 330-donor cohort, the cumulative frequency of public TCR beta family members distinguished carriers of CMV infection plus the relevant HLA type.

The CDR3, cysteine through phenylalanine, is 15 amino acids long. The only DNA kept is the CDR3, 45 bases in frame from the first base. At the junction V is shortened by 5 bases and J by 2 bases; bases outside the gene matches: 6. From a lookup of the germline V gene, CDR1 and CDR2 are SGHTA and FQGNSA. This specimen's treatment or condition label, interpreted: in vitro stimulation with specific CMV peptide epitopes to enrich CMV-specific T cells. For sequencing, an Illumina HiSeq 1500 was employed. In TCRdb, the public reads were trimmed at Q25 with fastp and aligned with MiXCR, with productive beta chains retained. Every CDR3 protein is listed once, alongside the most common genes and DNA of its rows. Present in this sample are approximately 770,000 distinct CDR3 sequences, approximately 32% of which were seen just once. The top ten clonotypes cover around 14% of the sample.

The specimen was cultured CD8+ T cells from PBMCs, collected from culture after CMV antigen stimulation. The chain joins TRBV7-2 to TRBJ1-5; TRBD1 aligns with 7 central bases. The source is a human donor in good health (CMV status not recorded). Some clones in this sample may be carry-over from other donors' samples. CDR3 reads: CASSSGRGRNQPQHF. The DNA reads as follows: TGTGCCAGCAGCAGCGGAAGGGGGCGCAATCAGCCCCAGCATTTT.